This TCR beta chain was recorded in a study of cytomegalovirus exposure and HLA in healthy donors. Per germline, CDR1 MGHDK and CDR2 SYGVNS. CDR3 length equals 14 residues. V lost 4 bases and J lost 5, with 12 bases in between. The study's findings and limits: The investigators catalogued under 200 TCR beta chains as cytomegalovirus-associated.

With respect to this clone: Its antigen remains unidentified.

Vbeta (60) and Jbeta (13) primers were used in the PCR. Assay: immunoSEQ multiplex PCR; the TCRdb copy retains only in-frame clones and omits some. Of under 95,000 clones listed, about three quarters are singletons. The sample consisted of PBMCs. This receptor was obtained from a boy aged 5-17 years in good health and CMV-seronegative. The chain links TRBV25-1 to TRBJ2-1; D gene ambiguous. The chain's CDR3 is CASSGVLVNNEQFF. The CDR3, as DNA: TGTGCCAGCAGTGGTGTCCTAGTAAACAATGAGCAGTTCTTC.